This TCR beta chain was sequenced during a study of human thymus T cells. Thymus pieces cut out during corrective heart surgery were the tissue that was used. Clones were sequenced by immunoSEQ multiplex PCR, and TCRdb holds only the in-frame ones, with some missing. The sample records about 78,000 clones, just over 95% being singletons. V lost 5 bases to trimming and J lost 2 bases; unmatched junction nucleotides: 9. The germline gives CDR1 LNHDA, CDR2 SQIVND (reference sequence). The CDR3 is 16 amino acids. Sequencing was carried out using thymus tissue. The V and J genes are TRBV19 and TRBJ1-5, with 7 nucleotides matching TRBD1. This TCR was sampled from a boy in the first two years of life with a congenital heart defect but otherwise immunologically healthy. Written as DNA, the CDR3 is TGTGCCAGTAGTCTAAGACAGGGAAGGGGCAATCAGCCCCAGCATTTT. Its protein is CASSLRQGRGNQPQHF.